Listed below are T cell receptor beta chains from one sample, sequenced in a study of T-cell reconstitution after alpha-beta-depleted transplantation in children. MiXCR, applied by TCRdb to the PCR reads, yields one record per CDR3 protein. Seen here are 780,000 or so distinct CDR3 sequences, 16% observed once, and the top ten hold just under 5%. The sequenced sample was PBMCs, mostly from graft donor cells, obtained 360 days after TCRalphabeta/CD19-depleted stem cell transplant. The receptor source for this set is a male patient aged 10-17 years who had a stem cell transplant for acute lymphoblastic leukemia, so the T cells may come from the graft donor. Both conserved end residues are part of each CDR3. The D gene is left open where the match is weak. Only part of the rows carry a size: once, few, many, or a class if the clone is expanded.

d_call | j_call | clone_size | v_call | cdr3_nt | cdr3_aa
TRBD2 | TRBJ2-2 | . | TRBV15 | TGTGCCACCAGCAGATCATGGTCCAGCGGGAGACCCGGGGAGCTGTTTTTT | CATSRSWSSGRPGELFF
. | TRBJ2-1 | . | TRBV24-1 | TGTGCCACCAGTGATTCCGGGATTTACAATGAGCAGTTCTTC | CATSDSGIYNEQFF
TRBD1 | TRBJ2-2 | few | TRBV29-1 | TGCAGCGTTGATGAAGGGGGCGCATTGGGGGAGCTGTTTTTT | CSVDEGGALGELFF
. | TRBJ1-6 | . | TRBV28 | TGTGCCAGCAGTTTATACGGACCAGGGGAACCCCTCCACTTT | CASSLYGPGEPLHF
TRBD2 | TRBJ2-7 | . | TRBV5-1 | TGCGCCAGCAGCTATAGCGGGAGTGGATACGAGCAGTACTTC | CASSYSGSGYEQYF
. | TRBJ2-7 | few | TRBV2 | TGTGCCAGCTTGTGGGGGAGCGGCGCCGAGCAGTACTTC | CASLWGSGAEQYF
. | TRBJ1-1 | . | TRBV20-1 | TGCAGTGCTCCTATAAAGGGCCCGCACTTCTTT | CSAPIKGPHFF
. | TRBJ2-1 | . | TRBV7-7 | TGTGCCAGCAGCAGTATCACAGGTTATGAGCAGTTCTTC | CASSSITGYEQFF
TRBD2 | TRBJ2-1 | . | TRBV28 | TGTGCCAGCAGGGGGGGGTGGAGAGGTGAGCAGTTCTTC | CASRGGWRGEQFF
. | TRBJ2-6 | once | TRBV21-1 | TGTGCCAGCAGCCACCGGGACAGTCGCCTCTCTGGGGCCAACGTCCTGACTTTC | CASSHRDSRLSGANVLTF
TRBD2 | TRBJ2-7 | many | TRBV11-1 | TGTGCCAGCAGCTTAGCCTCAGGACTAGCGGGTGGGGCCTACGAGCAGTACTTC | CASSLASGLAGGAYEQYF
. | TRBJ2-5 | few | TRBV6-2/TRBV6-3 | TGTGCCAGCAAACCAGCGGAGCTCCAAGAGACCCAGTACTTC | CASKPAELQETQYF
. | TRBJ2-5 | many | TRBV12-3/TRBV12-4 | TGTGCCAGCAGTGACGCCTGGGGAAAGGAGACCCAGTACTTC | CASSDAWGKETQYF
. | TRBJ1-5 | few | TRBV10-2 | TGCGCCAGCATGGGGGGCTATAGCAATCAGCCCCAGCATTTT | CASMGGYSNQPQHF
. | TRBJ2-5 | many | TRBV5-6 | TGTGCCAGCAGCTTGGACGGTTGGCAAGAGACCCAGTACTTC | CASSLDGWQETQYF
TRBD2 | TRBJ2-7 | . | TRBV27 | TGTGCCAGCAGTTTACAGGGATCGACTAGCGGGCCTACCTACGAGCAGTACTTC | CASSLQGSTSGPTYEQYF
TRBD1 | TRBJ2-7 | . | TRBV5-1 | TGCGCCAGCAGCTTTACAGGGGGCTTCTACGAGCAGTACTTC | CASSFTGGFYEQYF
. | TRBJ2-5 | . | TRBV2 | TGTGCCACCTATCCCCAAGGAAGACTTAGGACCCAGTACTTC | CATYPQGRLRTQYF
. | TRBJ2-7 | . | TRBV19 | TGTGCCAGTAGTATAGATCCCCTTATCGGGGGAATCTACGAGCAGTACTTC | CASSIDPLIGGIYEQYF
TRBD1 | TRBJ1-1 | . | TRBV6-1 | TGTGCCAGCACTAGACAGGGGGTATCGGCTGAAGCTTTCTTT | CASTRQGVSAEAFF
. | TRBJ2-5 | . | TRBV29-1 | TGCAGCGTTGAACCCTTAGAGACCCAGTACTTC | CSVEPLETQYF
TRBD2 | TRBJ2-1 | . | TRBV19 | TGTGCCAGTAGTAGTTTTAGCGGGACTGAGCAGTTCTTC | CASSSFSGTEQFF
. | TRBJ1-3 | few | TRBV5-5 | TGTGCCAGCAGCTTGGGGCCGTTGCCCTATGGAAACACCATATATTTT | CASSLGPLPYGNTIYF
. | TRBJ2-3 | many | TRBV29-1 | TGCAGCGTTGAGAGAGCGAGCACAGATACGCAGTATTTT | CSVERASTDTQYF
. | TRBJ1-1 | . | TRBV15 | TGTGCCACCAGCAGTCCCAGCACTGAAGCTTTCTTT | CATSSPSTEAFF
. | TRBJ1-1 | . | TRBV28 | TGTGCCAGCAGTTTTCCCCAGGGAGCCATGAACACTGAAGCTTTCTTT | CASSFPQGAMNTEAFF
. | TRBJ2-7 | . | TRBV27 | TGTGCCAGCAGTTTCGGGGCTGACTACGAGCAGTACTTC | CASSFGADYEQYF
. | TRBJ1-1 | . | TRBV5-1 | TGCGCCAGCAGCCCGGGTGGGCAGTCCCTCTTGAACACTGAAGCTTTCTTT | CASSPGGQSLLNTEAFF
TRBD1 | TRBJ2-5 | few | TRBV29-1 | TGCAGCGTCGGGGACAGGGACCCCGGAGAGACCCAGTACTTC | CSVGDRDPGETQYF
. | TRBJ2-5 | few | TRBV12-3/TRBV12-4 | TGTGCCAGCAGGCCGGACCTAGTAGAGACCCAGTACTTC | CASRPDLVETQYF
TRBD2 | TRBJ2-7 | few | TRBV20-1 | TGCAGTGCTAGAGCTGCGACTAGCGGGAGTTACGAGCAGTACTTC | CSARAATSGSYEQYF
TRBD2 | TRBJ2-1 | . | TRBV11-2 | TGTGCCAGCAGCCAAGAGAGACTAGCGGGAGGAAGGGACAATGAGCAGTTCTTC | CASSQERLAGGRDNEQFF
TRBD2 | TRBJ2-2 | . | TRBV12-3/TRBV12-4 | TGTGCCAGCGAAAGGAACCCCTCTCAAAAGCGGGAGGGCCGTACCGGGGAGCTGTTTTTT | CASERNPSQKREGRTGELFF
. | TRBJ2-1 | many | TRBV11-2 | TGTGCCAGCAGCCCACATGGGCGCCCATCCGGCTCCTACAATGAGCAGTTCTTC | CASSPHGRPSGSYNEQFF
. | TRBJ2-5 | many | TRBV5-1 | TGCGCCAGCAGCTCCCAGGGTCACGAGACCCAGTACTTC | CASSSQGHETQYF
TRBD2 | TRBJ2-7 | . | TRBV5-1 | TGCGCCAGCAGCCGGACTAGCGGGACCCTCAAATCGACCTACGAGCAGTACTTC | CASSRTSGTLKSTYEQYF
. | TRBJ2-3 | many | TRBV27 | TGTGCCAGCAGTTACTTGGGGGATACGCAGTATTTT | CASSYLGDTQYF
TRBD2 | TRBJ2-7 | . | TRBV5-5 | TGTGCCAGCAACTCCTGGAGCAGGACTAGCGGGATTAGGGGGAATCAGTACTTC | CASNSWSRTSGIRGNQYF
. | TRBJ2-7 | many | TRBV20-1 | TGCAGTGCTAGAGGCGGTAGCGGCTACTACGAGCAGTACTTC | CSARGGSGYYEQYF
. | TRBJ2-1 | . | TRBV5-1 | TGCGCCAGCAGCTTCCTTACCGGGAGCTACAGACGTGAGCAGTTCTTC | CASSFLTGSYRREQFF
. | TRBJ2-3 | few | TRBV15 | TGTGCCACCAGCAGAGCCCACGATACGCAGTATTTT | CATSRAHDTQYF
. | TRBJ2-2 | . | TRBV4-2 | TGTGCCAGCAGCCAAGAACCGGGACGGACTTCCACCGGGGAGCTGTTTTTT | CASSQEPGRTSTGELFF
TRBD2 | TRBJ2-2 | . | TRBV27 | TGTGCCAGCGGTGGAGTACTCCAGGGAGGGAGAAACGGGGAGCTGTTTTTT | CASGGVLQGGRNGELFF
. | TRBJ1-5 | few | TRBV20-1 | TGCAGTGCTCCTGGACAGTTAAATCAGCCCCAGCATTTT | CSAPGQLNQPQHF
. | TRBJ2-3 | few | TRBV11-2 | TGTGCCAGCAGCTTAGGACCACCAGACAGGAGGCCTACGGATACGCAGTATTTT | CASSLGPPDRRPTDTQYF
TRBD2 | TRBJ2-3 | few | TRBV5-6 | TGTGCCAGCAGCTCAGCGGGAACCACAGATACGCAGTATTTT | CASSSAGTTDTQYF
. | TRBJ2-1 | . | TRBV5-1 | TGCGCCAGCAGCTTGGAACCTCAAGGCTACAATGAGCAGTTCTTC | CASSLEPQGYNEQFF
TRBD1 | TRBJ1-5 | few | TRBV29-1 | TGCAGCGCCCACACCGGGACAGGGAATCAGCCCCAGCATTTT | CSAHTGTGNQPQHF
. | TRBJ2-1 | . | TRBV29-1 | TGCAGCGTTGAAGGGACAGCAGATCCCTACAATGAGCAGTTCTTC | CSVEGTADPYNEQFF
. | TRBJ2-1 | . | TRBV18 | TGTGCCAGCTCACACAGACTAGGACCCTCCTACAATGAGCAGTTCTTC | CASSHRLGPSYNEQFF